The count of the clone carrying this TCR beta chain is one. The target antigen is unknown. Germline-derived CDR1 and CDR2 are SEHNR and FQNEAQ (reference sequence). The V and J ends lost 5 bases and 3 bases, in that order; junction bases with no gene match: 4. The CDR3 consists of 14 residues. These data originate in a study of CD8+CD57+ T cells in acquired aplastic anemia. Notes on the study in general: Around 30 sequences, all CD8+ CDR3, were shared between patients and controls.

Profiling of TCR beta VDJ combinations and CDR3 sequences used genomic DNA as template. TCRdb redid the calling of the reads with MiXCR, one entry per CDR3 protein. The data show about 160,000 distinct CDR3 sequences, with over 70% seen just once and under 60% held by the top ten. Patients chosen for sequencing had shown CD8+CD57+ cell expansion by flow cytometry. The chain joins TRBV7-9 to TRBJ2-7, with 10 nucleotides matching TRBD1. Sequencing was done on a sample of sorted CD4+, CD8+, or CD8+CD57+ T cells (not recorded which) from PBMCs. This receptor was taken from a human donor with aplastic anemia. CDR3 in amino acids: CASSLGQGFYEQYF. DNA for the CDR3: TGTGCCAGCAGCCTGGGACAGGGGTTCTACGAGCAGTACTTC.